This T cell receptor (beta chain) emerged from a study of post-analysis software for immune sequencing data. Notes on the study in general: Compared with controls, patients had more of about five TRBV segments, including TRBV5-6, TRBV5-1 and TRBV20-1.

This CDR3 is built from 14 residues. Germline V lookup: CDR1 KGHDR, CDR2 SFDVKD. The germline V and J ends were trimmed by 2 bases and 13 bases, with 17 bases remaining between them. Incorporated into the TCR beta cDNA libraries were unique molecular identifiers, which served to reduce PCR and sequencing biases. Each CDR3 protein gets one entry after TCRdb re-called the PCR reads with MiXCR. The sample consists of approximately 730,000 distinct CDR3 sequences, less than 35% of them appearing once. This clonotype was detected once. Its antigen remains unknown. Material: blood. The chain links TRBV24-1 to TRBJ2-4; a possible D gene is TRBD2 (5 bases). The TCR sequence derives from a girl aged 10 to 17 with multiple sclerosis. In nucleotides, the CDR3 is TGTGCCACCAGTGATTCTTATCTAGCCGCGGAGCAGTACTTC. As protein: CATSDSYLAAEQYF.